This T cell receptor (beta chain) originates from a study of T cells after yellow fever vaccination. Study results and caveats: Highly abundant clonotypes carried over from the bulk population could end up in FACS-sorted repertoires as contaminants.

Each CDR3 protein is one row after TCRdb ran MiXCR on the 5' RACE reads. The profile covers approximately 550,000 distinct CDR3 sequences, with less than 15% appearing a single time and around 15% taken by the ten largest. The CDR3 sequence is 16 residues long. J lost 2 bases, V lost 6 bases, and 9 bases had no gene match. Details on this clonotype: Antigen unknown.

The chain combines TRBV12-3 or TRBV12-4 with TRBJ2-5; 10 positions match TRBD2. The specimen was PBMCs, collected on the day of the yellow fever booster vaccination. The source of this sequence is a man aged 25 to 45 who received the YFV17D yellow fever vaccine. CDR3 sequence (DNA): TGTGCCAGCAGGGGCGCCGGGACTAGCGTTCAAGAGACCCAGTACTTC. This gives the protein CASRGAGTSVQETQYF.